The source of this T cell receptor beta chain is a study of blood T cells in healthy people across ages. Study results and limitations: Naive T cell percentage and TCR beta diversity correlated strongly.

It was with a sample-barcoded 5' primer and a J-beta primer mix that a second PCR of roughly 7 to 12 cycles was run. TCRdb re-called the 5' RACE reads through MiXCR, storing one row per CDR3 protein. The sample has about 780,000 distinct CDR3 sequences; 35% to 50% are singletons. The CDR3 totals 15 residues. V lost 5 bases and J lost 2, with 16 bases in between. This clonotype was counted only a few times. The antigen is unknown. The chain couples TRBV12-3 or TRBV12-4 to TRBJ2-7; no clear D. The clonotype comes from a man older than 75 in good health. The sample comprised blood. The CDR3 sequence: CASSAAGRPTYEQYF. The CDR3 DNA reads TGTGCCAGCAGTGCGGCCGGGCGGCCTACCTACGAGCAGTACTTC.